The entry that follows covers one T cell receptor beta chain sequence. Its cognate antigen is unknown. The record originates from a study of a mutant IDH1 vaccine in newly diagnosed glioma. Sequencing used immunoSEQ multiplex PCR; TCRdb keeps in-frame clones, though not all of them. This table holds tens of thousands of clones, 65% found once. V gave up 4 bases and J gave up 8 bases, with 12 bases separating them. The CDR3 totals 13 residues. Germline CDR1 reads SEHNR; CDR2 reads FQNEAQ (reference sequence). The time point is: week 47, end of study. Doses comprised 300 ug of mutant IDH1 20-mer peptide each, plus topical imiquimod.

The sequence was collected from a man aged 35 to 55 with glioma. Some clones in this sample may be carry-over from other donors' samples. The chain has TRBV7-9 and TRBJ2-1; tentatively, D is TRBD1 (5 bases). The material sequenced was peripheral blood mononuclear cells (PBMCs), taken from a glioma patient whose treatment included an IDH1 peptide vaccine. The chain's CDR3 is CASSYARGYEQFF. The DNA for the CDR3 is TGTGCCAGCAGCTACGCTAGGGGTTATGAGCAGTTCTTC.